This TCR beta chain was sequenced in a study of OX40 agonist ivuxolimab in advanced cancers. Study-wide context: Ivuxolimab was an agonistic, fully human IgG2 monoclonal antibody directed against OX40 (CD134), a costimulatory receptor. Intravenous ivuxolimab was administered to patients every 2 weeks at six dose levels: 0.01, 0.1, 0.3, 1.5, 3 and 10 mg/kg. Of the roughly 51 patients in dose escalation, about 20 had hepatocellular carcinoma, approximately 15 had melanoma, 9 had renal cell carcinoma and 9 had head and neck cancer. The dose-escalation cohort was about 83% male with a mean age of roughly 62 years, ranging from roughly 20 to 80. Patients were allowed to have had prior anti-PD-1, anti-PD-L1 or anti-CTLA-4 therapy, and 40% to 45% of the dose-escalation patients had previously received checkpoint inhibitors. Partial responses were achieved by three dose-escalation patients, of whom one had hepatocellular carcinoma and two had cutaneous melanoma. Peripheral TCRbeta sequencing aimed to test whether ivuxolimab altered TCR sequence diversity and caused clonal T-cell expansion. The paper covers the monotherapy dose-escalation part of the phase I ivuxolimab trial, which included N of about 50 patients. The study at large found these results: Low levels of normalized T-cell clonal expansion were also seen in some patients who did not respond. Partial responders in the 0.1-3.0 mg/kg groups had among the lowest normalized peripheral clonal expansion, especially among CD8+ T cells. Clonal expansion of both CD4+ and CD8+ blood T cells was observed from baseline to week 6 at doses 0.1 to 3.0 mg/kg. Which antigens the clonally expanded peripheral T cells were specific for was not determined. After ivuxolimab, CD8+ T cells had more expanded clones than CD4+ T cells on average.

Including cysteine and phenylalanine, the CDR3 has 17 amino acids. Only the CDR3 region is kept as DNA, spanning 51 bases read in frame from base 1. Looking up the germline V gene (reference sequence) yields CDR1 MNHEY and CDR2 SMNVEV. V was cut back by 5 bases and J by 0 bases, leaving a gap of 20 bases between them. For this clone: No cognate antigen has been identified for it. Nothing much larger sits one base from this clone, and base qualities are not available.

Patients with autoimmune disease history or receiving systemic immunosuppression were excluded from the trial. Peripheral blood for TCR sequencing was collected from all dose cohorts at baseline, on cycle 4 day 1, and on cycle 7 day 1. The samples were drawn from a first-in-human, open-label, multicenter phase I dose-escalation trial of ivuxolimab. Adults with locally advanced or metastatic melanoma, renal cell carcinoma, hepatocellular carcinoma or head and neck squamous cell carcinoma were enrolled in the trial. Before TCR sequencing, CD4+ T cells and CD8+ T cells were sorted from peripheral blood as separate populations. Genomic DNA was isolated from the sorted cells so that the TCRbeta CDR3 region could be sequenced. The immunoSEQ Assay was used for sequencing of TCRbeta CDR3 regions. Held by TCRdb, this immuneACCESS table contains in-frame sequences only and omits some clones. Under half of the omission traces to an unresolved V gene where checked; the cause of the rest is unknown. The sample profile shows roughly 60,000 clones; about 90% of them were found once. Clones ranked in the top ten supply around 5% of the sample.

The chain is assembled from TRBV27 and TRBJ2-7; the D gene is possibly TRBD2, with 6 bases matching. This TCR was recovered from an adult with an advanced solid tumor such as melanoma, head and neck, liver or kidney cancer. The material was CD4+ or CD8+ T cells sorted from blood, obtained in a trial of the OX40 agonist ivuxolimab. The CDR3: CASSPLPRDLSSYEQYF. The DNA sequence follows: TGTGCCAGCAGTCCCCTCCCCCGGGACTTAAGCTCCTACGAGCAGTACTTC.